This T cell receptor beta chain was documented in a study of T cells in Graves' hyperthyroidism and ophthalmopathy. RNA transcripts served as the template for amplifying TCR beta CDR3 regions. First-round RT-PCR targeting the TCR CDR3 was performed with the HTBI primer set. TCRdb re-called the multiplex PCR reads through MiXCR, storing one row per CDR3 protein. The sample lists 530,000 or so distinct CDR3 sequences, around 46% occurring once. Graves' hyperthyroidism qualified as stable when ophthalmopathy did not progress within 18 months. A remark on this clonotype: A read error may be the cause here, since a much bigger clone is one base away.

This CDR3 has 16 amino acids. Trimming removed 7 bases from V and 4 bases from J, with 19 bases in between. The germline V gene has CDR1 LNHNV and CDR2 YYDKDF (reference sequence). This sequence was found in a woman in her late teens or twenties with Graves' hyperthyroidism. The gene calls are TRBV15 and TRBJ2-2, with D perhaps TRBD1 (6 bases). The material sequenced was peripheral blood or thyroid tissue (not recorded which). The CDR3 DNA sequence: TGTGCCACCAACAGCCCCGGACAGTTGTTCACCGGGGAGCTGTTTTTT. This sequence encodes CATNSPGQLFTGELFF.